This TCR beta chain emerged from a study of OX40 agonist ivuxolimab in advanced cancers. Assay: immunoSEQ multiplex PCR; the TCRdb copy retains only in-frame clones and omits some. The sample consists of about 66,000 clones, about 81% of them appearing once. V gave up 4 bases and J gave up 9 bases, with 10 bases separating them. The CDR3 contains 13 residues. Germline CDR1 reads SEHNR; CDR2 reads FQNEAQ (reference sequence). The sequences come from CD4+ or CD8+ T cells sorted from blood, collected in a trial of the OX40 agonist ivuxolimab. This receptor was taken from an adult with an advanced solid tumor such as melanoma, head and neck, liver or kidney cancer. This chain joins TRBV7-9 and TRBJ1-6, with TRBD1 as a possible D gene (5 bases). CDR3 nucleotides: TGTGCCAGCAGCTCCATCGACAGTTCACCCCTCCACTTT. Amino acid sequence: CASSSIDSSPLHF. The full variable domain, completed using reference TRBV7-9 and TRBJ1-6, is DTGVSQNPRHKITKRGQNVTFRCDPISEHNRLYWYRQTLGQGPEFLTYFQNEAQLEKSRLLSDRFSAERPKGSFSTLEIQRTEQGDSAMYLCASSSIDSSPLHFGNGTRLTVT.